Detailed here is one T cell receptor beta chain. Antigen specificity is unknown. This sample is drawn from a study of shared clonotypes between healthy human individuals. Overall study context: A couple of women and a few men aged 18 to 49 served as donors. Study results and caveats: Larger estimated richness was generally recorded for naive subsets relative to memory subsets. Rarefaction revealed incomplete sorted-subset sequencing despite large depth. Deeper or shallower sequencing was expected to change how clonotypes are shared among donors.

CDR3 length equals 11 residues. Repertoires were generated with immunoSEQ multiplex PCR, while TCRdb's copy carries only in-frame clones and drops some. Found here are some 1,400,000 clones, roughly 96% of them singletons; the top ten hold roughly 1.1%. The origin of this receptor is a man aged 30-40 years in good health. Source material: naive CD4+ T cells sorted from blood. Subset specified: CD45RA+ positively selected. The V gene is TRBV21-1, the J gene TRBJ2-1; the table names TRBD2, a call not compared with the DNA. TRBV21-1 is an annotated pseudogene. CDR3 protein: CARSHGIEQFF. CDR3 bases: TGTGCCAGATCACACGGGATTGAGCAGTTCTTC.